The clone carrying this TCR beta chain was picked up a small number of times. Its antigen is as yet unknown. PCR involved 60 Vbeta and 13 Jbeta primers. Measured with immunoSEQ multiplex PCR; TCRdb has only the in-frame clones, and not every one. The sample has 99,000 or so clones; approximately 16% are singletons. These data are taken from a study of cytomegalovirus exposure and HLA in healthy donors. V was pared by 1 base and J by 8 bases, with 12 bases of the junction left unmatched. Per the germline V gene, CDR1 is SGHTA and CDR2 is FQGTGA. The CDR3 totals 17 residues. Study findings and constraints: Later analysis revealed greater clonal expansion in HLA-associated TCR beta chains than in equally common others. Cytomegalovirus association was listed for 150 to 200 TCR beta chains. In a later analysis, specific HLA alleles were associated with approximately 16,000 TCR beta sequences at a 0.05 false discovery rate.

What was sequenced was PBMCs. This receptor was taken from a female donor in good health and CMV-seronegative. The V gene is TRBV7-3, the J gene TRBJ2-1, with 9 nucleotides matching TRBD2. In DNA form, the CDR3 reads TGTGCCAGCAGCTTAAGTGGCGGGAGGGTCGAATCCCATGAGCAGTTCTTC. Its protein product is CASSLSGGRVESHEQFF.